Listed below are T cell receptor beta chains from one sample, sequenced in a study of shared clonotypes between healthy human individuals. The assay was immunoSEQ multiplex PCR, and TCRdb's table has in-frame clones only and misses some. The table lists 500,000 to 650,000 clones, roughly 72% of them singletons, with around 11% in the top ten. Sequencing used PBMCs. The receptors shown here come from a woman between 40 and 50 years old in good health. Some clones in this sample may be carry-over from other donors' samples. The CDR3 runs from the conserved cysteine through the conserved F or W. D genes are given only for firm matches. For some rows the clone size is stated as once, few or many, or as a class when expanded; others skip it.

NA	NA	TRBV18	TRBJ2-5	CASSPPLGTETQYF	TGTGCCAGCTCACCACCGCTGGGAACAGAGACCCAGTACTTC
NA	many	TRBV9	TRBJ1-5	CASSKGGAPNQPQHF	TGTGCCAGCAGCAAAGGGGGGGCTCCCAATCAGCCCCAGCATTTT
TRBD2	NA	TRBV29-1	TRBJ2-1	CSVLTSGSYNEQFF	TGCAGCGTTCTCACTAGCGGGAGTTACAATGAGCAGTTCTTC
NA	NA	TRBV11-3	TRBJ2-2	CASSLVGGGGELFF	TGTGCCAGCAGCTTAGTCGGAGGCGGCGGGGAGCTGTTTTTT
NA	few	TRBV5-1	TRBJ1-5	CASSPDSSNQPQHF	TGCGCCAGCAGCCCGGACAGTAGCAATCAGCCCCAGCATTTT
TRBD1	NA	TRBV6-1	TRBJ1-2	CASSWDRARGYTF	TGTGCCAGCAGTTGGGACAGGGCAAGGGGCTACACCTTC
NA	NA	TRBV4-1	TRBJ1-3	CASSQGVTTGNTIYF	TGCGCCAGCAGCCAAGGGGTAACCACAGGAAACACCATATATTTT
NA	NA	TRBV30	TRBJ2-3	CAYRRRGLFTDTQYF	TGTGCTTACAGGAGGAGGGGCCTTTTCACAGATACGCAGTATTTT
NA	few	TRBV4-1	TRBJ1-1	CASSQEGRFNPRDEAFF	TGCGCCAGCAGCCAAGAGGGGCGTTTTAACCCACGGGATGAAGCTTTCTTT
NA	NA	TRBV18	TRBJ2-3	CASSPWAAVKTDTQYF	TGTGCCAGCTCACCCTGGGCGGCCGTGAAGACAGATACGCAGTATTTT
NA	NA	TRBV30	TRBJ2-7	CAWSSGGGSYEQYF	TGTGCCTGGAGCAGCGGAGGTGGCTCCTACGAGCAGTACTTC
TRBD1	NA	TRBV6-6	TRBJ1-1	CASSSLGRGSEAFF	TGTGCCAGCAGTTCCTTGGGCAGGGGGTCTGAAGCTTTCTTT
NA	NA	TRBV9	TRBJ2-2	CASSPRGPMNTGELFF	TGTGCCAGCAGCCCTAGGGGACCGATGAACACCGGGGAGCTGTTTTTT
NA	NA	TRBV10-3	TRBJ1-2	CAISDGWGGSYGYTF	TGTGCCATCAGTGACGGTTGGGGGGGTAGCTATGGCTACACCTTC
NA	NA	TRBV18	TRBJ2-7	CASSPSGDEQYF	TGTGCCAGCTCGCCCTCGGGCGACGAGCAGTACTTC
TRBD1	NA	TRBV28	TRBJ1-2	CASRQDRVPNYGYTF	TGTGCCAGCAGACAAGACAGGGTCCCAAACTATGGCTACACCTTC
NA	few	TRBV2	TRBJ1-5	CASSREYRDQPQHF	TGTGCCAGCAGCCGGGAATACAGGGACCAGCCCCAGCATTTT
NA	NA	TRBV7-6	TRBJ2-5	CASSRFGGTQYF	TGTGCCAGCAGCCGGTTCGGGGGGACCCAGTACTTC
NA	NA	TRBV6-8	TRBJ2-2	CARFSGGELFF	TGTGCCCGCTTTAGCGGCGGGGAGCTGTTTTTT
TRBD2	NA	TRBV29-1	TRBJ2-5	CSVRLAGEGEQYF	TGCAGCGTTCGACTAGCGGGGGAAGGGGAGCAGTACTTC
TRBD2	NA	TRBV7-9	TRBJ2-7	CASRSTSGSYEQYF	TGTGCCAGCCGGTCCACTAGCGGTTCCTACGAGCAGTACTTC
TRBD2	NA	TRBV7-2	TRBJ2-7	CASSLGTSGRTLSYEQYF	TGTGCCAGCAGCTTAGGGACTAGCGGGAGGACACTATCCTACGAGCAGTACTTC
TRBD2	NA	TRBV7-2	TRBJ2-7	CASSQGLATTYEQYF	TGTGCCAGCAGCCAGGGACTAGCGACCACCTACGAGCAGTACTTC
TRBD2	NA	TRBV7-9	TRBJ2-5	CASSFTSGTGETQYF	TGTGCCAGCAGCTTTACTAGCGGGACGGGAGAGACCCAGTACTTC
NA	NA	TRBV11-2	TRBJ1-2	CASSLDRTDYGYTF	TGTGCCAGCAGCTTAGATAGAACTGACTATGGCTACACCTTC
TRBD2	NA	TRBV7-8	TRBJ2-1	CASSSQLAAYNEQFF	TGTGCCAGCAGCTCCCAACTAGCGGCATACAATGAGCAGTTCTTC
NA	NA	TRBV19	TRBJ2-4	CASSIGGYLAKNIQYF	TGTGCCAGTAGTATAGGTGGCTACCTAGCCAAAAACATTCAGTACTTC
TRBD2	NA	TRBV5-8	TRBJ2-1	CASSLAIVAGDEQFF	TGTGCCAGCAGCTTGGCCATAGTAGCGGGAGACGAGCAGTTCTTC
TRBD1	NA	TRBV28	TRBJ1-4	CASSSPGTGDEKLLF	TGTGCCAGCAGTTCCCCCGGGACAGGGGATGAAAAACTGCTTTTT
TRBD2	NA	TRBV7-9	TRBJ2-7	CASSPGLAGGYHEQYF	TGTGCCAGCAGCCCGGGACTAGCGGGAGGCTACCACGAGCAGTACTTC
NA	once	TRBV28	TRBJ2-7	CASTQPFRPREQYF	TGTGCCAGCACCCAACCCTTTAGGCCTAGAGAGCAGTACTTC
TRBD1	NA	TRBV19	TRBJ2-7	CASSLTGQVYEQYF	TGTGCCAGTAGTCTAACGGGACAGGTCTACGAGCAGTACTTC
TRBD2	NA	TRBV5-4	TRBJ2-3	CASSAAGVVDTQYF	TGTGCCAGCAGCGCCGCGGGAGTTGTAGATACGCAGTATTTT
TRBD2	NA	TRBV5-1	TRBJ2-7	CASSLSGQREWREQYF	TGCGCCAGCAGCTTATCGGGGCAGCGGGAGTGGCGCGAGCAGTACTTC